These 15 T cell receptor beta chains originate from one sample sequenced in a study of blood T cell repertoires in COVID-19. Some clones are missing from TCRdb's copy, which holds only in-frame ones; the method was immunoSEQ multiplex PCR. The sample holds some 140,000 clones, about 70% seen once. Sequencing was performed on peripheral blood. These receptors were taken from a man of 80 years or more with acute or convalescent COVID-19.

This clone was detected a few times. V and J are TRBV6-5 and TRBJ1-2, with TRBD1 identical over 11 bases. The germline V gene has CDR1 MNHEY and CDR2 SVGAGI. This CDR3 is 13 amino acids long. Trimming cost V 6 bases and J 8 bases; bases outside gene matches: 5. CDR3: CASSPDRGQGYTF. Written as DNA, the CDR3 is TGTGCCAGCAGCCCGGACAGGGGGCAGGGCTACACCTTC.

This clone was seen a handful of times. The J gene is TRBJ2-4, the V gene TRBV6-5; 7 nucleotides align to TRBD1. With V trimmed by 5 bases and J by 8 bases, 6 bases remained unmatched. The CDR3 has 13 residues. The germline gives CDR1 MNHEY, CDR2 SVGAGI. The CDR3 region is CASSNRQGHIQYF. The DNA of the CDR3 is TGTGCCAGCAGTAATCGACAGGGACACATTCAGTACTTC.

This chain uses TRBV12-3 or TRBV12-4 with TRBJ2-7; maybe TRBD1 (6 bases). The germline V and J ends were trimmed by 6 bases and 12 bases, with 18 bases remaining between them. This CDR3 has 12 amino acids. The CDR3 DNA follows: TGTGCCAGCAGATCCGGGACAACCGGACCGTACTTC. Protein: CASRSGTTGPYF.

This clone occurred a few times. The genes are TRBV7-8 and TRBJ1-6; no clear D. The CDR3 spans 14 residues. Germline V gene lookup returns CDR1 SGHVS and CDR2 FQNEAQ. Trimming pared 3 bases from V and 0 bases from J, leaving 3 bases between. CDR3 DNA: TGTGCCAGCAGCTTTAGCTCCTATAATTCACCCCTCCACTTT. Residues: CASSFSSYNSPLHF.

The rearrangement joins TRBV15 to TRBJ2-5; perhaps TRBD2 as D (6 bases). Germline V CDR1 and CDR2: LNHNV, YYDKDF (reference sequence). There are 13 residues in the CDR3. Trimming cost V 8 bases and J 5 bases, with 15 bases left between them. The CDR3 nucleotides are TGTGCCACCTCCCGGAGGGTACGGGAGACCCAGTACTTC. Amino acids: CATSRRVRETQYF.

This clone was found once. CDR3 protein: CASSQRLARYNEQFF. In DNA, the CDR3 is TGCGCCAGCAGCCAACGACTAGCGCGGTACAATGAGCAGTTCTTC. V usage is TRBV4-3 and J usage is TRBJ2-1; 8 bases match TRBD2. Germline lookup yields CDR1 LGHNA and CDR2 YSLEER. The CDR3 is 15 residues long. V was pared by 2 bases and J by 4 bases, with 4 bases of the junction left unmatched.

This clone was seen a handful of times. J is TRBJ1-1 and V is TRBV7-2; TRBD1 might be the D (5 bases). This CDR3 spans 15 amino acids. Trimming took off 0 bases at V and 5 bases at J, with 13 bases between the two ends. CDR1 is SGHTA and CDR2 is FQGNSA in the germline V gene. CDR3 DNA: TGTGCCAGCAGCTTAGCTACCGGGGGGAGGACTGAAGCTTTCTTT. This gives the protein CASSLATGGRTEAFF.

This clone was seen just once. The V gene is TRBV3-1 (or the pseudogene TRBV3-2), the J gene TRBJ1-5; D gene ambiguous. Germline V gene lookup returns CDR1 LGHDT and CDR2 YNNKEL (reference sequence). The CDR3 is 13 amino acids. The V end lost 1 base, the J end lost 5 bases, and 6 bases lay between the germline ends. CDR3 amino acids: CASSQGGHQPQHF. The DNA for the CDR3 is TGTGCCAGCAGCCAAGGAGGGCATCAGCCCCAGCATTTT.

The chain combines TRBV19 with TRBJ1-1; 11 nucleotides line up with TRBD1. V dropped 10 bases and J dropped 5; count of bases not matched to a gene: 6. The CDR3 extends over 13 amino acids. Germline V lookup: CDR1 LNHDA, CDR2 SQIVND (reference sequence). The CDR3 region is CATRTGGNTEAFF. The CDR3 DNA follows: TGTGCCACCCGGACAGGGGGCAATACTGAAGCTTTCTTT.

The chain joins TRBV27 to TRBJ1-4; tentative D call: TRBD1 (6 bases). The CDR3 contains 15 residues. Germline CDR1 MNHEY, CDR2 SMNVEV (reference sequence). Between the trimmed V and J ends, which lost 3 bases and 0 bases, there was a span of 8 bases. CDR3 region: CASSFRTATNEKLFF. The CDR3 coding sequence is TGTGCCAGCAGTTTCCGGACAGCAACTAATGAAAAACTGTTTTTT.

V and J are TRBV11-2 and TRBJ2-7; 10 nucleotides match TRBD1. Germline CDR1 SGHAT, CDR2 FQNNGV. CDR3 length equals 15 residues. V was clipped by 5 bases and J by 1 base; unmatched bases: 5. The CDR3 protein is CASSNRDRGSYEQYF. CDR3 bases: TGTGCCAGCAGCAACCGGGACAGGGGATCCTACGAGCAGTACTTC. The full variable domain, its missing parts supplied by reference TRBV11-2 and TRBJ2-7, is EAGVAQSPRYKIIEKRQSVAFWCNPISGHATLYWYQQILGQGPKLLIQFQNNGVVDDSQLPKDRFSAERLKGVDSTLKIQPAKLEDSAVYLCASSNRDRGSYEQYFGPGTRLTVT.

The V and J genes are TRBV19 and TRBJ1-2; TRBD1 is a possible D gene (5 bases). The CDR3 is 16 residues long. V gave up 6 bases and J gave up 4 bases, with 21 bases separating them. CDR1 is LNHDA, CDR2 SQIVND, per germline (reference sequence). For the CDR3, the DNA is TGTGCCAGTAGCTTCCGCAGGGCGTTCTCTCTCTATGGCTACACCTTC. It codes for CASSFRRAFSLYGYTF.

This chain uses TRBV13 with TRBJ2-1; D not certain. V was pared by 5 bases and J by 4 bases, with 6 bases between. The CDR3 sequence is 12 residues long. CDR1 and CDR2 (germline): PRHDT, FYEKMQ (reference sequence). The CDR3: CASSLLYNEQFF. CDR3 bases: TGTGCCAGCAGCCTTCTGTACAATGAGCAGTTCTTC.

The chain carries TRBV7-2 and TRBJ1-2; D gene ambiguous. The length of the CDR3 is 16 residues. CDR1 and CDR2 (germline): SGHTA, FQGNSA. V lost 4 bases and J 3 bases, leaving 18 bases between the germline ends. This chain's CDR3 is CASSSRASSFDYGYTF. The DNA of the CDR3 is TGTGCCAGCAGCTCACGGGCTAGCTCTTTCGACTATGGCTACACCTTC.

V usage is TRBV9 and J usage is TRBJ1-3, with 8 bases aligning to TRBD1. The CDR3 has 20 amino acids. In germline, CDR1 is SGDLS, CDR2 YYNGEE. J was trimmed by 0 bases and V by 4 bases; bases with no gene match: 18. DNA of the CDR3: TGTGCCAGCAGCCCCCGTGACAGGGGAGGAAGCCGGATCTCTGGAAACACCATATATTTT. Its translation is CASSPRDRGGSRISGNTIYF.